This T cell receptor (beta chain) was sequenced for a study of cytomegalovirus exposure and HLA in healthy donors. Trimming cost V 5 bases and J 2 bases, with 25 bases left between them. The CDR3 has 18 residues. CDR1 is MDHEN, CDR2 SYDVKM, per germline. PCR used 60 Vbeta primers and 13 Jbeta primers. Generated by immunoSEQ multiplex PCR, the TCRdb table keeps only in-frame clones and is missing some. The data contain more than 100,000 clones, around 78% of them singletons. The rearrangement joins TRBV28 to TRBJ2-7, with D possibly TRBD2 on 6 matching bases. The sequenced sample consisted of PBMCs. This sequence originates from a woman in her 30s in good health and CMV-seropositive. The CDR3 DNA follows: TGTGCCAGCAGTCGTATGGACCGGTTTTGGGGGACTGCCTACGAGCAGTACTTC. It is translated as CASSRMDRFWGTAYEQYF.